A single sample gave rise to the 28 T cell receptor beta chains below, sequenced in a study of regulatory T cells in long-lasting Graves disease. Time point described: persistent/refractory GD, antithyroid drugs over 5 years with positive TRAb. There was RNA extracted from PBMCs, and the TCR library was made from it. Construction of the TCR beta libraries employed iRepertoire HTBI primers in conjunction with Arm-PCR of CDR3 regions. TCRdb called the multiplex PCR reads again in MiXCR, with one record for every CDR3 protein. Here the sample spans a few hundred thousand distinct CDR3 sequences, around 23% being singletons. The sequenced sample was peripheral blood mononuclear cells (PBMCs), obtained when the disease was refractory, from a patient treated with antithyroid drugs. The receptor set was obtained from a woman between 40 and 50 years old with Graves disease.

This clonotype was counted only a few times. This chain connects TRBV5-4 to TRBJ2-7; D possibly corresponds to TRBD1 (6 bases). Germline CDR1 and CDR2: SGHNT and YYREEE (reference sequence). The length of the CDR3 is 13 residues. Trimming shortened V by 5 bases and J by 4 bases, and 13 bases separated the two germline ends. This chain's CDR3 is CASSHDRIYEQYF. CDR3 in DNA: TGTGCCAGCAGTCACGACAGGATTTACGAGCAGTACTTC.

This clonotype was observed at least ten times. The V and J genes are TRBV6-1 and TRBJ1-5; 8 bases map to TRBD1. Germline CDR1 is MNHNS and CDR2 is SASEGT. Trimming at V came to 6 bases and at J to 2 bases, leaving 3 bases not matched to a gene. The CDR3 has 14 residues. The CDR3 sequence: CASRETGGNQPQHF. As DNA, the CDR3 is TGTGCCAGCAGGGAGACAGGGGGCAATCAGCCCCAGCATTTT.

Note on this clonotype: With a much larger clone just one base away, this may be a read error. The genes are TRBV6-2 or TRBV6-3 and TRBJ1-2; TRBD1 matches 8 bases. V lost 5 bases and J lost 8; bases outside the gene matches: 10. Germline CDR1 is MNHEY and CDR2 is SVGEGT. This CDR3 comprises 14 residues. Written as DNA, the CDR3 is TGTGCCAGCAGTCCCAAACTGACAGGGGACGGCTACACCTTC. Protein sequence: CASSPKLTGDGYTF.

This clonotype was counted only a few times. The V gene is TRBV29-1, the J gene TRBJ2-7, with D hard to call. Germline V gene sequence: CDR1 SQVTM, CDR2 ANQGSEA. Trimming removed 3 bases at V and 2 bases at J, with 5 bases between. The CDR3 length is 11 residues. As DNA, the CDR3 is TGCAGCGTTGAGAGTCCCTACGAGCAGTACTTC. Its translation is CSVESPYEQYF.

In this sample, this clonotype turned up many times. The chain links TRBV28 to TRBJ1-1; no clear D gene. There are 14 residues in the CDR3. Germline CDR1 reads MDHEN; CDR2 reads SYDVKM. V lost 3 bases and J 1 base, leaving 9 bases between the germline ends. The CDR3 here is CASSFGIQNTEAFF. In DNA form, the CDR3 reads TGTGCCAGCAGTTTTGGGATTCAGAACACTGAAGCTTTCTTT. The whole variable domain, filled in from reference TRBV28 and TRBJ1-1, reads DVKVTQSSRYLVKRTGEKVFLECVQDMDHENMFWYRQDPGLGLRLIYFSYDVKMKEKGDIPEGYSVSREKKERFSLILESASTNQTSMYLCASSFGIQNTEAFFGQGTRLTVV.

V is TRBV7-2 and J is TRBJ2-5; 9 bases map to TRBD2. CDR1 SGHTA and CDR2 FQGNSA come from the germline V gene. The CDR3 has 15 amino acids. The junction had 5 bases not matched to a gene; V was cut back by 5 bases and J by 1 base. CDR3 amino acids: CASSRTSGPQETQYF. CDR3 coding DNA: TGTGCCAGCAGCAGAACTAGCGGGCCCCAAGAGACCCAGTACTTC.

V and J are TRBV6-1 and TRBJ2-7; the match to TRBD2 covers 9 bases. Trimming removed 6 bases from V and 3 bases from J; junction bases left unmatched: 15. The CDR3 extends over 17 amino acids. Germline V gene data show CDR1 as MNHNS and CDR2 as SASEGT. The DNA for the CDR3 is TGTGCCAGCAGCCGGTACGTCATTAGCGGGAGAGGCTACGAGCAGTACTTC. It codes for CASSRYVISGRGYEQYF.

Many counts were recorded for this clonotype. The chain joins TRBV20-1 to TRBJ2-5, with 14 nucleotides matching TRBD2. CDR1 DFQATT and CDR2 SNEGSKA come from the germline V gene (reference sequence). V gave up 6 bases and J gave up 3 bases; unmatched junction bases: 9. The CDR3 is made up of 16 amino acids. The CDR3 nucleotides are TGCAGTGCGTTGACTAGCGGGAGGGCCCAGAAAGAGACCCAGTACTTC. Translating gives CSALTSGRAQKETQYF.

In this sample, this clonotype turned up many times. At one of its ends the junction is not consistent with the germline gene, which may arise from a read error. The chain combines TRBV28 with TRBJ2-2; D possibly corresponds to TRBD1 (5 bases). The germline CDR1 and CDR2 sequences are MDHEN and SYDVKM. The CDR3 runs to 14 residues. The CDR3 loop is CASTASLDTRELFF. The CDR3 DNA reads TGTGCCAGCACCGCCTCTTTGGACACCAGGGAGCTGTTTTTT.

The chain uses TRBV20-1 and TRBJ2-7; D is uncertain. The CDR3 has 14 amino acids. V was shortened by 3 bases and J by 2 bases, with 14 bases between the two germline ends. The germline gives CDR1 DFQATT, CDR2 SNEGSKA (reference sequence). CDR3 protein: CSARPNRDTYEQYF. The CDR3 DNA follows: TGCAGTGCTAGGCCAAACCGCGACACCTACGAGCAGTACTTC.

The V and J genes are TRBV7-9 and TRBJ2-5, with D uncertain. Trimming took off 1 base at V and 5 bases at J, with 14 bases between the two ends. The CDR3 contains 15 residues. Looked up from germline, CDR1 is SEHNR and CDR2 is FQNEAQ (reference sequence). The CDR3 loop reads CASSLGGTHLETQYF. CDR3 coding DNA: TGTGCCAGCAGCTTAGGAGGCACCCACTTGGAGACCCAGTACTTC.

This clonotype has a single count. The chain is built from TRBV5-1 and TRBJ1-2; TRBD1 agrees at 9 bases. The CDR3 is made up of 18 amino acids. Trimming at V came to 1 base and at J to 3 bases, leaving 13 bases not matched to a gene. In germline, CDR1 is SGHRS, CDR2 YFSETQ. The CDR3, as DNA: TGCGCCAGCAGCTTGAATACCGACTACAGGGGGCGTTACTATGGCTACACCTTC. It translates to CASSLNTDYRGRYYGYTF.

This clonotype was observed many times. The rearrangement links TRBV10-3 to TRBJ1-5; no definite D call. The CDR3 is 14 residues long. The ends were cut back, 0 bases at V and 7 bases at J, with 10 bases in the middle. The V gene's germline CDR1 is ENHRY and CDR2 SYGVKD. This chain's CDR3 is CAISESSEIQPQHF. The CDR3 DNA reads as TGTGCCATCAGTGAGTCCTCGGAGATCCAGCCCCAGCATTTT.

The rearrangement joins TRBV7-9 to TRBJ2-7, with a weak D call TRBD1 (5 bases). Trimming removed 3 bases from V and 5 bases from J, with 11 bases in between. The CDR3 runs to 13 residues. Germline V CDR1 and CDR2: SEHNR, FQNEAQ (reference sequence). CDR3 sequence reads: CASSFRVAHEQYF. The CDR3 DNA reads TGTGCCAGCAGCTTCAGGGTAGCCCACGAGCAGTACTTC.

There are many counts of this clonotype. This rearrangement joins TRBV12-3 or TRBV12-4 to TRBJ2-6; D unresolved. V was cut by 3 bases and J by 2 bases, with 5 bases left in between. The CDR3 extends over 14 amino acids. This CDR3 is CASSFRTGANVLTF. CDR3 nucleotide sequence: TGTGCCAGCAGTTTTCGGACTGGGGCCAACGTCCTGACTTTC.

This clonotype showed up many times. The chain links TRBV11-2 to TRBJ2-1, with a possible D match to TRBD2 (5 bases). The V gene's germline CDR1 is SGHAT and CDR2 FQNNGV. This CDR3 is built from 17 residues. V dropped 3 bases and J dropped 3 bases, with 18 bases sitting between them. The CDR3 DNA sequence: TGTGCCAGCAGCTTTTCAAAGTCTAGCTTGGACTACAATGAGCAGTTCTTC. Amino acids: CASSFSKSSLDYNEQFF.

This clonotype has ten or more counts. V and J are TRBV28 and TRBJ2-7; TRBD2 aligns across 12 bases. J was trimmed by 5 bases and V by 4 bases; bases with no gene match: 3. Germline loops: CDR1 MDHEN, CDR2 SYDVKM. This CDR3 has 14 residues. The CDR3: CASSSRLAGDEQYF. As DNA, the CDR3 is TGTGCCAGCAGTTCCCGACTAGCGGGAGACGAGCAGTACTTC.

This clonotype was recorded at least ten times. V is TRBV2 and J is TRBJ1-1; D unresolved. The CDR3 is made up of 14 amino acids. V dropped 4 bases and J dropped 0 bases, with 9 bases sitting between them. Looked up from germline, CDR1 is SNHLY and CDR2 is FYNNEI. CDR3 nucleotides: TGTGCCAGCAGTGGGTATGCCGTGAACACTGAAGCTTTCTTT. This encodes CASSGYAVNTEAFF.

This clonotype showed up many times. The DNA for the CDR3 is TGTGCCAGCAGTTTATTGGCCAGGGCAGGCTACACCTTC. Translated, it gives CASSLLARAGYTF. The gene calls are TRBV28 and TRBJ1-2; D perhaps matches TRBD1 (5 bases). The CDR3 totals 13 residues. V lost 1 base, J lost 8 bases, and 11 bases lay in between. The germline gives CDR1 MDHEN, CDR2 SYDVKM.

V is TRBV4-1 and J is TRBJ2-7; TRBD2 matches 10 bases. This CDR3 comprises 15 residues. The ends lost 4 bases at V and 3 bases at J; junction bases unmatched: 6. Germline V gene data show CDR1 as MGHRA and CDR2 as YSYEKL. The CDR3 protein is CASSPLSGRLYEQYF. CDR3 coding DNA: TGCGCCAGCAGCCCTCTTAGCGGGAGGCTCTACGAGCAGTACTTC.

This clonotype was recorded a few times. CDR3 residues: CSARKGGGDTEAFF. For the CDR3, the DNA is TGCAGTGCTAGAAAGGGGGGAGGGGACACTGAAGCTTTCTTT. The chain joins TRBV20-1 to TRBJ1-1, with a weak D call TRBD1 (6 bases). Germline-derived CDR1 and CDR2 are DFQATT and SNEGSKA (reference sequence). With 2 bases removed from V and 3 bases from J, the gap between germline ends came to 13 bases. The CDR3 consists of 14 residues.

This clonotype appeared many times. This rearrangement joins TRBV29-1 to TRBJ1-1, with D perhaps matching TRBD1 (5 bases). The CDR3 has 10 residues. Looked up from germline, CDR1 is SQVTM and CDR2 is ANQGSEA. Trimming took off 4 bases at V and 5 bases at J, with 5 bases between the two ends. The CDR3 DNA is TGCAGCGTTGGACAGACTGAAGCTTTCTTT. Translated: CSVGQTEAFF.

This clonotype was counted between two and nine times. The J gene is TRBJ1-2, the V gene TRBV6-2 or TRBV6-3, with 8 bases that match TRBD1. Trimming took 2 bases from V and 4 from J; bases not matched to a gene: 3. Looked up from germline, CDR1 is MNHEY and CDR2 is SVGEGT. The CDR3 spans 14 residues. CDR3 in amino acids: CASSYAGQGYGYTF. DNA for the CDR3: TGTGCCAGCAGTTACGCCGGACAGGGCTATGGCTACACCTTC.

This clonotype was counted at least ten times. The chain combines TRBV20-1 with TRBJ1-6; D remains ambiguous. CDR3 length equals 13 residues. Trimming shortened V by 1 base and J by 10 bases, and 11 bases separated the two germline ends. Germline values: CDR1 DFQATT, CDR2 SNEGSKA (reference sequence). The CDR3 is CSARGAFQSPLHF. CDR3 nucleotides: TGCAGTGCTAGAGGGGCGTTTCAGTCACCCCTCCACTTT.

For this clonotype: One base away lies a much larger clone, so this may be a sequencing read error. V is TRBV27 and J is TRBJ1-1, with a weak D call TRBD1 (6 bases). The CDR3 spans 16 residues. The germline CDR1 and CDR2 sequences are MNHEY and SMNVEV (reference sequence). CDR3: CASSFSPGGAHTEASF. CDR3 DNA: TGTGCCAGCAGTTTTAGCCCGGGGGGGGCGCACACTGAAGCTTCCTTT.

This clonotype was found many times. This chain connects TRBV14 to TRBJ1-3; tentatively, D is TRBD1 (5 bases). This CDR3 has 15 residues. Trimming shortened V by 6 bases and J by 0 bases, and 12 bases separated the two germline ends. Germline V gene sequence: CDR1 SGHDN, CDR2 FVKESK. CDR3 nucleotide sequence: TGTGCCAGCAGTCTTGACAGTAACTCTGGAAACACCATATATTTT. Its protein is CASSLDSNSGNTIYF.

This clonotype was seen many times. The DNA of the CDR3 is TGTGCCAGCACATCCCCGATACAGGGGGGATATAGCAATCAGCCCCAGCATTTT. The encoded protein is CASTSPIQGGYSNQPQHF. The chain carries TRBV2 and TRBJ1-5; 8 bases are a match to TRBD1. CDR3 length equals 18 residues. Germline-derived CDR1 and CDR2 are SNHLY and FYNNEI. J was trimmed by 0 bases and V by 7 bases; bases with no gene match: 14. The entire variable domain, with the rest obtained from reference TRBV2 and TRBJ1-5, is as follows: EPEVTQTPSHQVTQMGQEVILRCVPISNHLYFYWYRQILGQKVEFLVSFYNNEISEKSEIFDDQFSVERPDGSNFTLKIRSTKLEDSAMYFCASTSPIQGGYSNQPQHFGDGTRLSIL.

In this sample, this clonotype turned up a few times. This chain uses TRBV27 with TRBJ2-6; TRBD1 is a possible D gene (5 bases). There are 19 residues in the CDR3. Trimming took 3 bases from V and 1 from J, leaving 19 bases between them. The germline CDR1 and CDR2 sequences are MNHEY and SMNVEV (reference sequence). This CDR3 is CASSLKGASFPSGANVLTF. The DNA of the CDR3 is TGTGCCAGCAGTTTGAAAGGGGCCTCTTTTCCTTCTGGGGCCAACGTCCTGACTTTC.